This T cell receptor beta chain came from a study of identical twins. Broader study findings: Cord blood beta clonotypes present at high abundance carried fewer insertions; no such pattern appeared in memory repertoires. The study found excess low generation probability among twin-shared out-of-frame alpha sequences. Cross-sectional statistics, not tracking of the same donors, supported the conclusions.

The CDR3 has 13 amino acids. V trimming: 4 bases; J trimming: 5 bases; junction bases outside the gene matches: 5. Germline V gives CDR1 SQVTM, CDR2 ANQGSEA. The sample holds a few counts of this clonotype. Its matching antigen is unknown. TCRdb used MiXCR to reprocess the 5' RACE reads, holding one entry per CDR3 protein. Found here are around 960,000 distinct CDR3 sequences, roughly an eighth of them singletons; the top ten hold about 1.6%. The same data also went into a second study, on yellow fever vaccine responses in identical twins. That publication notes: Vaccine T cell responses of twins reportedly seemed partly convergent and partly personalized.

Source material: PBMCs. This TCR was sampled from a woman aged 18-29 years in good health. This chain links TRBV29-1 with TRBJ2-4; 7 bases are shared with TRBD2. CDR3 residues: CSVGEGGQNIQYF. CDR3 in DNA: TGCAGCGTTGGGGAGGGAGGGCAAAACATTCAGTACTTC.